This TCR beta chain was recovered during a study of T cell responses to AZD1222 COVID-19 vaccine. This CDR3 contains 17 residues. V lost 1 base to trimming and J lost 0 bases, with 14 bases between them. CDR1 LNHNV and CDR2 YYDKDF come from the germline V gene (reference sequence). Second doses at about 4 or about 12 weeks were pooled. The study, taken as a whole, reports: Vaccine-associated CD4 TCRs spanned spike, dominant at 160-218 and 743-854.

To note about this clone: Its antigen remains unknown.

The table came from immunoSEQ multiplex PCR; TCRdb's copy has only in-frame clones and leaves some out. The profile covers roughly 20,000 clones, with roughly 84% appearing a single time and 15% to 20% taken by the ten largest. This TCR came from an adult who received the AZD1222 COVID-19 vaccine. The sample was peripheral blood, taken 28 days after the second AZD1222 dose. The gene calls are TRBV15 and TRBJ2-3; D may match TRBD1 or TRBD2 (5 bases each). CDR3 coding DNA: TGTGCCACCAGCAGAGTGCCGGGGCTAGGGAGCACAGATACGCAGTATTTT. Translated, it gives CATSRVPGLGSTDTQYF.